The 10 T cell receptor beta chains reported below all come from one sample, sequenced in a study of blood T cell repertoires in COVID-19. The table came from immunoSEQ multiplex PCR; TCRdb's copy has only in-frame clones and leaves some out. This sample has under 250,000 clones, with over 75% found just once. The source material was peripheral blood. The receptors here all came from a woman over 75 with acute or convalescent COVID-19.

The V and J genes are TRBV7-8 and TRBJ2-2; 8 nucleotides agree with TRBD2. With 1 base clipped from V and 5 bases from J, the junction kept 6 bases outside the gene matches. Germline V CDR1 and CDR2: SGHVS, FQNEAQ. The CDR3 contains 16 residues. DNA of the CDR3: TGTGCCAGCAGCTTAGTAAGCGGGGGAATTACCGGGGAGCTGTTTTTT. Translated, it gives CASSLVSGGITGELFF.

The chain couples TRBV7-8 to TRBJ2-3, with a weak D call TRBD2 (6 bases). Germline lookup yields CDR1 SGHVS and CDR2 FQNEAQ. This CDR3 is built from 14 residues. V was shortened by 1 base and J by 6 bases, with 11 bases between the two germline ends. In DNA, the CDR3 is TGTGCCAGCAGCTTAGTTAGACTAGTGGATACGCAGTATTTT. As protein: CASSLVRLVDTQYF.

CDR3 coding DNA: TGTGCCAGCAGCCAGATACAGGGAACTGAAGCTTTCTTT. It codes for CASSQIQGTEAFF. V is TRBV3-1 (or the pseudogene TRBV3-2) and J is TRBJ1-1; TRBD1 is a possible D gene (6 bases). CDR1 LGHDT and CDR2 YNNKEL come from the germline V gene (reference sequence). The V end lost 3 bases, the J end lost 5 bases, and 10 bases lay between the germline ends. The CDR3 runs 13 residues.

This clone was found once. The chain links TRBV5-4 to TRBJ1-2; tentative D call: TRBD1 (6 bases). The CDR3 has 15 amino acids. The germline gives CDR1 SGHNT, CDR2 YYREEE (reference sequence). Trimming took off 2 bases at V and 4 bases at J, with 15 bases between the two ends. CDR3 in amino acids: CASSLPGQLVYGYTF. The DNA of the CDR3 is TGTGCCAGCAGCTTACCGGGACAACTAGTCTATGGCTACACCTTC.

The V and J genes are TRBV4-2 and TRBJ2-1, with TRBD1 identical over 8 bases. V dropped 1 base and J dropped 5; count of bases not matched to a gene: 10. This CDR3 comprises 17 residues. Germline V CDR1 and CDR2: LGHNA, YNFKEQ. This chain's CDR3 is CASSQGGGTGGDNEQFF. The CDR3 nucleotides read TGTGCCAGCAGCCAAGGAGGGGGGACAGGAGGCGACAATGAGCAGTTCTTC.

The V and J genes are TRBV6-6 and TRBJ1-4; D is perhaps TRBD1 (6 bases). Germline CDR1 and CDR2: MNHNY and SVGAGI (reference sequence). V was clipped by 5 bases and J by 8 bases, with 15 bases between them. CDR3 size: 14 residues. CDR3 sequence reads: CASSTGLSSEKLFF. Written as DNA, the CDR3 is TGTGCCAGCAGTACAGGGCTTAGTTCCGAAAAACTGTTTTTT.

The rearrangement links TRBV5-4 to TRBJ2-1; 8 positions agree with TRBD2. The junction had 4 bases not matched to a gene; V was cut back by 1 base and J by 4 bases. The germline V gene encodes CDR1 SGHNT and CDR2 YYREEE (reference sequence). There are 15 residues in the CDR3. CDR3 sequence: CASSLRLAGYNEQFF. The DNA for the CDR3 is TGTGCCAGCAGCTTGAGGTTAGCGGGGTACAATGAGCAGTTCTTC.

J is TRBJ1-5 and V is TRBV29-1, with no clear D. The V gene's germline CDR1 is SQVTM and CDR2 ANQGSEA. The CDR3 covers 13 residues. Trimming cost V 4 bases and J 7 bases, with 14 bases left between them. The CDR3 DNA reads as TGCAGCGTTGTAGAGAGGGCCGACCAGCCCCAGCATTTT. It specifies CSVVERADQPQHF.

V usage is TRBV3-1 (or the pseudogene TRBV3-2) and J usage is TRBJ2-1; 7 bases line up with TRBD2. CDR3 size: 16 residues. CDR1 is LGHDT and CDR2 is YNNKEL in the germline V gene (reference sequence). V lost 2 bases, J lost 10 bases, and 14 bases stayed unmatched. In nucleotides, the CDR3 is TGTGCCAGCAGCCAAAGACGAGCGGGACCCCCCGACGAGCAGTTCTTC. The encoded protein is CASSQRRAGPPDEQFF.

This clone has at least ten counts. This chain uses TRBV3-1 (or the pseudogene TRBV3-2) with TRBJ2-7; 9 bases fit TRBD2. The trim removed 2 bases at V and 3 bases at J, leaving 8 bases unmatched. Looked up from germline, CDR1 is LGHDT and CDR2 is YNNKEL (reference sequence). There are 16 residues in the CDR3. As DNA, the CDR3 is TGTGCCAGCAGCCAATCAGCACTAGCGGGCTACTACGAGCAGTACTTC. This encodes CASSQSALAGYYEQYF.